This paragraph covers one T cell receptor (beta chain) sequence. Its antigen remains unidentified. This specimen comes from a study of Ad26.COV2.S vaccination and SARS-CoV-2 variants. From germline, CDR1 is SEHNR and CDR2 FQNEAQ (reference sequence). V was pared by 4 bases and J by 7 bases, with 10 bases between. CDR3 length: 12 residues. Generated by immunoSEQ multiplex PCR, the TCRdb table keeps only in-frame clones and is missing some. Altogether about 440,000 clones are present, roughly 91% being singletons, with the ten largest covering less than 5.5%. Treatment defined: about 20 received Ad26.COV2.S at low or high dose, single or two shots; roughly five received placebo; per-sample allocation not given. The investigators took samples on day 63 after the first vaccine or placebo injection. The study, taken as a whole, reports: Post-vaccination spike-specific CD8+ and CD4+ T cell responses reportedly had substantial breadth.

The specimen was peripheral blood, collected in a trial of Ad26.COV2.S vaccine versus placebo. This rearrangement joins TRBV7-9 to TRBJ1-2; D is possibly TRBD1 (6 bases). This TCR was sampled from a person aged 18-60 years who received the Ad26.COV2.S COVID-19 vaccine or a placebo. Here the CDR3 reads CASSSSGVGYTF. In nucleotides, the CDR3 is TGTGCCAGCAGCTCTTCAGGGGTTGGCTACACCTTC.